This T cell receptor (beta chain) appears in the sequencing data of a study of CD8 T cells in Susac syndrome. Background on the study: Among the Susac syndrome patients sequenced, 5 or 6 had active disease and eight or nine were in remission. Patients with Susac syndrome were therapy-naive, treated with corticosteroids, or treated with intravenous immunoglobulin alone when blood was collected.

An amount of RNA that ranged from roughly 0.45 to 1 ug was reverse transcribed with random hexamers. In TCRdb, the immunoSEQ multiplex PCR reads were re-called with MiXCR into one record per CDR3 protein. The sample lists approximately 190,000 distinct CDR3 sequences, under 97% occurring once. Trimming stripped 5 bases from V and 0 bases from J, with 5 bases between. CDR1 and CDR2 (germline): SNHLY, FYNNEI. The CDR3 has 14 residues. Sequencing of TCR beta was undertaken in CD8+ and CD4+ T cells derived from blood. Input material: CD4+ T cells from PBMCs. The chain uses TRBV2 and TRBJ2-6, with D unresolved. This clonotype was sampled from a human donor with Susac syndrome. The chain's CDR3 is CASSLNSGANVLTF. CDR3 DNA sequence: TGTGCCAGCAGTCTCAACTCTGGGGCCAACGTCCTGACTTTC. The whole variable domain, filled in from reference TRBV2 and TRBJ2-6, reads EPEVTQTPSHQVTQMGQEVILRCVPISNHLYFYWYRQILGQKVEFLVSFYNNEISEKSEIFDDQFSVERPDGSNFTLKIRSTKLEDSAMYFCASSLNSGANVLTFGAGSRLTVL.